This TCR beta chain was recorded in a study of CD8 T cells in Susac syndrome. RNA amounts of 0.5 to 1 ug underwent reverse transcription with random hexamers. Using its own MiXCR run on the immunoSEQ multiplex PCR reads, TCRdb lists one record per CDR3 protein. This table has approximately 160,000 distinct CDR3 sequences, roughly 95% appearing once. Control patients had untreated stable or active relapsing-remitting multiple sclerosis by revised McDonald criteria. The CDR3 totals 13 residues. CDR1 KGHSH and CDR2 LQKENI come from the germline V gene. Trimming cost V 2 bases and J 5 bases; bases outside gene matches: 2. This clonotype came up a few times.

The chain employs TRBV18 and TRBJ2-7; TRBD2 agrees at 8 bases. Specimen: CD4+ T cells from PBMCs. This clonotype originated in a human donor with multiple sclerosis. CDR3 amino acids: CASSPGLADEQYF. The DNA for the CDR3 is TGTGCCAGCTCACCAGGACTAGCAGACGAGCAGTACTTC. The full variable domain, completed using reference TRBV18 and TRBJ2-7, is NAGVMQNPRHLVRRRGQEARLRCSPMKGHSHVYWYRQLPEEGLKFMVYLQKENIIDESGMPKERFSAEFPKEGPSILRIQQVVRGDSAAYFCASSPGLADEQYFGPGTRLTVT.